This entry lists 29 T cell receptor beta chains sequenced from one sample in a study of cytomegalovirus exposure and HLA in healthy donors (dated by TCRdb to about 2017). To prepare the library, the immunoSEQ multiplex PCR assay was applied. The table was pulled from immuneACCESS by TCRdb, which kept in-frame rearrangements only. Such tables lose some clones; where checked, under half of the loss comes from unresolved V genes, and the rest has no known cause. Recorded for this sample are around 150,000 clones; just over 90% of them occurred a single time. The top ten hold 0.6% to 0.8% of the sample. Sequences were obtained from PBMCs. These TCRs come from a man aged 18-30 years in good health and CMV-seronegative.

This rearrangement joins TRBV19 to TRBJ2-3; TRBD1 aligns across 9 bases. CDR1 is LNHDA, CDR2 SQIVND, per germline (reference sequence). After removal of 4 bases from V and 0 bases from J, the junction contained 8 bases not matched to a gene. There are 17 residues in the CDR3. The CDR3 DNA follows: TGTGCCAGTAGTAACGGGCCCGGGACAGGGAGCACAGATACGCAGTATTTT. Translating gives CASSNGPGTGSTDTQYF.

The chain combines TRBV7-2 with TRBJ1-5, with D perhaps matching TRBD1 (6 bases). CDR1 SGHTA and CDR2 FQGNSA come from the germline V gene. The CDR3 spans 14 residues. V was clipped by 5 bases and J by 4 bases, with 12 bases between them. The CDR3 DNA is TGTGCCAGCAGCCCTACAGGGATGAATCAGCCCCAGCATTTT. It is translated as CASSPTGMNQPQHF. Using reference TRBV7-2 and TRBJ1-5 for the parts outside the CDR3, the full variable domain is GAGVSQSPSNKVTEKGKDVELRCDPISGHTALYWYRQSLGQGLEFLIYFQGNSAPDKSGLPSDRFSAERTGGSVSTLTIQRTQQEDSAVYLCASSPTGMNQPQHFGDGTRLSIL.

The V gene is TRBV6-4, the J gene TRBJ2-1; 10 nucleotides align to TRBD2. The germline V gene has CDR1 MRHNA and CDR2 SNTAGT. V lost 5 bases, J lost 7 bases, and 8 bases stayed unmatched. There are 15 residues in the CDR3. CDR3 loop: CASSPEREGRNEQFF. The CDR3 nucleotides read TGTGCCAGCAGTCCAGAGCGGGAGGGCCGGAATGAGCAGTTCTTC.

CDR3 region: CASILSGALSYEQYF. The CDR3 nucleotides read TGTGCCAGCATCCTTAGCGGGGCCCTCTCCTACGAGCAGTACTTC. This chain joins TRBV6-5 and TRBJ2-7; 8 positions match TRBD2. Germline lookup yields CDR1 MNHEY and CDR2 SVGAGI. Germline trimming cut 7 bases from V and 0 bases from J; bases unmatched to any gene: 8. This CDR3 comprises 15 residues.

This clone was observed once. V gene TRBV13 combines with J gene TRBJ1-1, with D perhaps TRBD1 (6 bases). Germline CDR1 reads PRHDT; CDR2 reads FYEKMQ (reference sequence). V was cut by 5 bases and J by 3 bases, with 16 bases left in between. The CDR3 loop spans 15 amino acids. CDR3 residues: CASSQDPPGDTEAFF. The CDR3 coding sequence is TGTGCCAGCAGCCAAGATCCCCCAGGGGACACTGAAGCTTTCTTT. Filled out from reference TRBV13 and TRBJ1-1, the complete variable domain reads AAGVIQSPRHLIKEKRETATLKCYPIPRHDTVYWYQQGPGQDPQFLISFYEKMQSDKGSIPDRFSAQQFSDYHSELNMSSLELGDSALYFCASSQDPPGDTEAFFGQGTRLTVV.

The chain combines TRBV27 with TRBJ1-1; no reliable D call. CDR3 size: 9 residues. Germline V gene data show CDR1 as MNHEY and CDR2 as SMNVEV (reference sequence). Trimming took off 8 bases at V and 11 bases at J, with 9 bases between the two ends. The CDR3, as DNA: TGTGCCAGCCTAAGGAGGGCTTTCTTT. Translated, it gives CASLRRAFF.

The J gene is TRBJ2-5, the V gene TRBV5-1; D is possibly TRBD2 (5 bases). Germline CDR1 is SGHRS and CDR2 is YFSETQ. V dropped 2 bases and J dropped 2 bases, with 10 bases sitting between them. CDR3 length: 14 amino acids. The CDR3 DNA is TGCGCCAGCAGCTTCGAGCGGATACAAGAGACCCAGTACTTC. This encodes CASSFERIQETQYF.

This clone appeared a single time. The CDR3 is CASSGGESNTGELFF. CDR3 coding DNA: TGTGCCAGCAGTGGGGGGGAGTCGAACACCGGGGAGCTGTTTTTT. This chain links TRBV2 with TRBJ2-2, with D possibly being TRBD2 (6 bases). Germline CDR1 and CDR2: SNHLY and FYNNEI. V lost 4 bases to trimming and J lost 0 bases, with 9 bases between them. This CDR3 is 15 amino acids long. The full variable domain, with the rest looked up from reference TRBV2 and TRBJ2-2, is EPEVTQTPSHQVTQMGQEVILRCVPISNHLYFYWYRQILGQKVEFLVSFYNNEISEKSEIFDDQFSVERPDGSNFTLKIRSTKLEDSAMYFCASSGGESNTGELFFGEGSRLTVL.

This clone has a single count. The J gene is TRBJ2-3, the V gene TRBV5-4, with D perhaps matching TRBD2 (5 bases). Trimming left V 3 bases short and J 0 bases short, with 14 bases between. This CDR3 spans 16 amino acids. Germline loops: CDR1 SGHNT, CDR2 YYREEE (reference sequence). The CDR3: CASSSGGIPSTDTQYF. In nucleotides, the CDR3 is TGTGCCAGCAGCTCCGGAGGCATTCCTAGCACAGATACGCAGTATTTT.

The chain joins TRBV7-6 to TRBJ2-3, with 9 bases lining up with TRBD2. The CDR3 is 16 amino acids. From germline, CDR1 is SGHVS and CDR2 FNYEAQ. V was pared by 4 bases and J by 1 base, with 6 bases of the junction left unmatched. CDR3 loop: CASSSAVAGGTDTQYF. For the CDR3, the DNA is TGTGCCAGCAGCTCAGCTGTAGCGGGAGGCACAGATACGCAGTATTTT. Variable domain in full (rest from reference TRBV7-6 and TRBJ2-3): GAGVSQSPRYKVTKRGQDVALRCDPISGHVSLYWYRQALGQGPEFLTYFNYEAQQDKSGLPNDRFSAERPEGSISTLTIQRTEQRDSAMYRCASSSAVAGGTDTQYFGPGTRLTVL.

This clone was counted between two and nine times. The rearrangement uses TRBV30 and TRBJ1-2; TRBD1 aligns across 8 bases. The CDR3 has 13 residues. Losses at the gene ends were 0 bases for V and 4 bases for J; bases not matched to a gene: 1. Looked up from germline, CDR1 is GTSNPN and CDR2 is SVGIG (reference sequence). This chain's CDR3 is CAWSVQGGYGYTF. The CDR3 DNA reads TGTGCCTGGAGTGTACAGGGGGGCTATGGCTACACCTTC.

J is TRBJ2-1 and V is TRBV7-2; 8 bases fit TRBD2. V shed 4 bases, J shed 0 bases, and the junction held 5 bases outside the gene matches. Germline CDR1 and CDR2: SGHTA and FQGNSA. CDR3 length: 16 amino acids. The CDR3 loop reads CASSWGAGASYNEQFF. CDR3 coding DNA: TGTGCCAGCAGCTGGGGAGCGGGAGCCTCCTACAATGAGCAGTTCTTC.

A few counts support this clone. V is TRBV20-1 and J is TRBJ2-7; D may be TRBD1 (5 bases). V was cut by 7 bases and J by 3 bases, with 10 bases left in between. Germline V gene lookup returns CDR1 DFQATT and CDR2 SNEGSKA (reference sequence). The CDR3 covers 11 residues. The CDR3 spells CSGLDIYEQYF. DNA of the CDR3: TGCAGTGGCTTGGACATCTACGAGCAGTACTTC.

This clone turned up a few times. J is TRBJ1-1 and V is TRBV6-1; D remains ambiguous. Germline V gene data show CDR1 as MNHNS and CDR2 as SASEGT. V was pared by 2 bases and J by 4 bases, with 8 bases between. The CDR3 totals 13 residues. The CDR3 region has the DNA TGTGCCAGCAGTGAAATCTTCCCCACTGAAGCTTTCTTT. This gives the protein CASSEIFPTEAFF.

The chain combines TRBV5-6 with TRBJ1-5; tentative D call: TRBD1 (5 bases). In germline, CDR1 is SGHDT, CDR2 YYEEEE. The CDR3 consists of 14 residues. Trimming shortened V by 0 bases and J by 7 bases, and 11 bases separated the two germline ends. The CDR3 sequence is CASSLAGIGQPQHF. In DNA form, the CDR3 reads TGTGCCAGCAGCTTGGCAGGGATTGGGCAGCCCCAGCATTTT.

This clone was recorded only once. This rearrangement joins TRBV25-1 to TRBJ2-2, with a possible D match to TRBD1 (5 bases). The CDR3 runs 15 residues. Trimming left V 4 bases short and J 4 bases short, with 13 bases between. Germline values: CDR1 MGHDK, CDR2 SYGVNS. CDR3 coding DNA: TGTGCCAGCAGTGGCCCCAACACAGGCACCGGGGAGCTGTTTTTT. It encodes CASSGPNTGTGELFF.

The chain joins TRBV7-6 to TRBJ2-5; perhaps TRBD2 as D (5 bases). Germline-derived CDR1 and CDR2 are SGHVS and FNYEAQ. Trimming removed 4 bases from V and 5 bases from J, with 11 bases in between. CDR3 length: 13 residues. Written as DNA, the CDR3 is TGTGCCAGCAGCTCCCGCGGGCGGGAGACCCAGTACTTC. Encoded protein: CASSSRGRETQYF.

This rearrangement joins TRBV4-1 to TRBJ1-5, with D perhaps matching TRBD1 (5 bases). The CDR3 sequence is 15 residues long. V was clipped by 1 base and J by 5 bases, with 12 bases between them. Germline V gene data show CDR1 as MGHRA and CDR2 as YSYEKL. The CDR3 region is CASSQATVLHQPQHF. DNA for the CDR3: TGCGCCAGCAGCCAAGCGACAGTGTTACATCAGCCCCAGCATTTT.

Only one count was recorded for this clone. The gene calls are TRBV30 and TRBJ2-3, with 8 bases that match TRBD1. The germline CDR1 and CDR2 sequences are GTSNPN and SVGIG (reference sequence). The CDR3 totals 17 residues. Trimming removed 3 bases from V and 5 bases from J; junction bases left unmatched: 16. CDR3 nucleotide sequence: TGTGCCTGGAGGCTCAGGGGGCGCAGGCTCGGGGGAGATACGCAGTATTTT. It encodes CAWRLRGRRLGGDTQYF.

The V call is TRBV7-9, the J call TRBJ2-3; D remains ambiguous. The CDR3 has 13 residues. Germline V gene sequence: CDR1 SEHNR, CDR2 FQNEAQ (reference sequence). The germline V and J ends were trimmed by 3 bases and 6 bases, with 10 bases remaining between them. CDR3 region: CASSLFRRDTQYF. DNA of the CDR3: TGTGCCAGCAGCTTGTTCCGGCGGGATACGCAGTATTTT. The full variable domain, rest sourced from reference TRBV7-9 and TRBJ2-3, is DTGVSQNPRHKITKRGQNVTFRCDPISEHNRLYWYRQTLGQGPEFLTYFQNEAQLEKSRLLSDRFSAERPKGSFSTLEIQRTEQGDSAMYLCASSLFRRDTQYFGPGTRLTVL.

This clone was picked up one time. The rearrangement uses TRBV7-2 and TRBJ1-2; tentatively, D is TRBD1 (6 bases). The V end was cut by 5 bases, the J end by 8 bases, with 15 bases between. Germline V gene lookup returns CDR1 SGHTA and CDR2 FQGNSA. The CDR3 totals 13 residues. The CDR3 protein is CASSPGVSLGYTF. The CDR3 DNA reads TGTGCCAGCAGCCCAGGGGTTTCGTTGGGCTACACCTTC.

V is TRBV6-1 and J is TRBJ2-3; TRBD2 might be the D (6 bases). With 3 bases removed from V and 2 bases from J, the gap between germline ends came to 15 bases. The length of the CDR3 is 16 residues. The germline V gene has CDR1 MNHNS and CDR2 SASEGT. CDR3 in DNA: TGTGCCAGCAGTGATGGGGGAGGCGGGTTCACAGATACGCAGTATTTT. Amino acid sequence: CASSDGGGGFTDTQYF.

V gene TRBV4-3 combines with J gene TRBJ2-4, with D uncertain. The germline V and J ends were trimmed by 2 bases and 1 base, with 6 bases remaining between them. Germline assignment: CDR1 LGHNA and CDR2 YSLEER. This CDR3 comprises 14 residues. In DNA form, the CDR3 reads TGCGCCAGCAGCCAAAGCAGGGCCAAAAACATTCAGTACTTC. Its translation is CASSQSRAKNIQYF.

The table lists this clone with a few counts. The chain links TRBV6-5 to TRBJ2-2, with TRBD1 as a possible D gene (6 bases). V was trimmed by 2 bases and J by 6 bases, leaving 10 bases between them. Per germline, CDR1 MNHEY and CDR2 SVGAGI. CDR3 size: 14 residues. CDR3 amino acids: CASSYLEGAGELFF. CDR3 DNA sequence: TGTGCCAGCAGTTACCTCGAGGGGGCCGGGGAGCTGTTTTTT.

V gene TRBV29-1 combines with J gene TRBJ2-1; 8 bases agree with TRBD1. The CDR3 consists of 15 residues. The germline CDR1 and CDR2 sequences are SQVTM and ANQGSEA. The V gene end was trimmed by 7 bases and the J gene end by 5 bases; junction bases not matched to a gene: 13. The CDR3 nucleotides read TGCAGCGCCGATGCCAGGGGGCAACTAAACAATGAGCAGTTCTTC. It is translated as CSADARGQLNNEQFF.

The chain joins TRBV5-1 to TRBJ1-4; no reliable D call. V was pared by 0 bases and J by 4 bases, with 10 bases between. This CDR3 has 15 amino acids. Germline V gives CDR1 SGHRS, CDR2 YFSETQ. The CDR3 reads CASSLAGVFNEKLFF. The CDR3 DNA reads as TGCGCCAGCAGCTTGGCCGGGGTCTTTAATGAAAAACTGTTTTTT. The whole variable domain, remainder taken from reference TRBV5-1 and TRBJ1-4, is KAGVTQTPRYLIKTRGQQVTLSCSPISGHRSVSWYQQTPGQGLQFLFEYFSETQRNKGNFPGRFSGRQFSNSRSEMNVSTLELGDSALYLCASSLAGVFNEKLFFGSGTQLSVL.

This chain uses TRBV7-3 with TRBJ2-1; the match to TRBD1 covers 7 bases. Germline V gene lookup returns CDR1 SGHTA and CDR2 FQGTGA. The CDR3 has 16 residues. V was pared by 2 bases and J by 0 bases, with 4 bases of the junction left unmatched. CDR3 residues: CASSLEGASSYNEQFF. The CDR3 nucleotides read TGTGCCAGCAGCTTAGAGGGGGCGAGCTCCTACAATGAGCAGTTCTTC.

The rearrangement joins TRBV9 to TRBJ1-2; 7 bases align to TRBD1. The V and J ends lost 0 bases and 3 bases, in that order; junction bases with no gene match: 11. This CDR3 has 17 amino acids. The germline gives CDR1 SGDLS, CDR2 YYNGEE. CDR3 sequence: CASSVGGQPGQHYGYTF. CDR3 sequence (DNA): TGTGCCAGCAGCGTAGGAGGACAACCGGGACAGCACTATGGCTACACCTTC. Full variable domain (remainder filled in from reference TRBV9 and TRBJ1-2): DSGVTQTPKHLITATGQRVTLRCSPRSGDLSVYWYQQSLDQGLQFLIQYYNGEERAKGNILERFSAQQFPDLHSELNLSSLELGDSALYFCASSVGGQPGQHYGYTFGSGTRLTVV.

The chain is built from TRBV21-1 and TRBJ1-5. TRBV21-1 is noted as a pseudogene. This CDR3 is built from 15 residues. CDR3 residues: CASSKGGRDRQPQHF. The CDR3 DNA reads TGTGCCAGCAGCAAAGGCGGGAGGGACCGTCAGCCCCAGCATTTT.